This TCR beta chain came from a study of chemoradiotherapy in HPV16-positive cancers. Trimming took off 7 bases at V and 1 base at J, with 16 bases between the two ends. Per germline, CDR1 MDHEN and CDR2 SYDVKM. The CDR3 contains 15 residues. The data were produced by immunoSEQ multiplex PCR, yet TCRdb's version contains in-frame clones alone and is incomplete. This sample carries around 6,000 clones, 90% of them seen once, and the ten largest clones take under 2%. The sequencing used blood, collected from a patient who underwent chemoradiotherapy. The source is a human donor with HPV-associated anogenital cancer. The V and J genes are TRBV28 and TRBJ1-2; the D gene is possibly TRBD1 (6 bases). CDR3 nucleotides: TGTGCCAGCAACCCAGCCGGGGGGCGTAACTATGGCTACACCTTC. As protein: CASNPAGGRNYGYTF.